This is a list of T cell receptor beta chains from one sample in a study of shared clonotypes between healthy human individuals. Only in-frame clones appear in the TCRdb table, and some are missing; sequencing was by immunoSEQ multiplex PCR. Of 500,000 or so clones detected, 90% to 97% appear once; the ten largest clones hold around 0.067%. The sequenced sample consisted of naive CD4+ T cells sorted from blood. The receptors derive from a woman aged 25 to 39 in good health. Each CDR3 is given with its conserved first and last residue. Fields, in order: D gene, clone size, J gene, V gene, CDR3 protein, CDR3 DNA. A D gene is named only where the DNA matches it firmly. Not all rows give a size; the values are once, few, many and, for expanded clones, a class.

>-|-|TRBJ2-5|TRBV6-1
CASSEGETQYF
TGTGCCAGCAGTGAGGGGGAGACCCAGTACTTC
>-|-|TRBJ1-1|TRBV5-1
CASSRDTPGTEAFF
TGCGCCAGCAGTCGGGACACACCGGGGACTGAAGCTTTCTTT
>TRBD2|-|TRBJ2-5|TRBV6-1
CASRVAGFGETQYF
TGTGCCAGCAGAGTAGCGGGATTTGGAGAGACCCAGTACTTC
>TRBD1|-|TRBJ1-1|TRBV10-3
CAIRPGTGSRTFF
TGTGCCATCAGGCCCGGGACAGGGAGTCGAACTTTCTTT
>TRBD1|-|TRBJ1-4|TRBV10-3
CAIRSGQGSTNEKLFF
TGTGCCATCAGAAGCGGACAGGGATCAACTAATGAAAAACTGTTTTTT
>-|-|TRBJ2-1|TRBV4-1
CASSQPAGHKRDEQFF
TGCGCCAGCAGCCAGCCTGCGGGACACAAGCGGGATGAGCAGTTCTTC
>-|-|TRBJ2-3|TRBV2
CASSELLDTQYF
TGTGCCAGCAGTGAACTTTTGGATACGCAGTATTTT
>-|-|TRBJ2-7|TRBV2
CATTILDEQYF
TGTGCCACCACCATCCTGGACGAGCAGTACTTC
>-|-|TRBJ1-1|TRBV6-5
CASSYGQPNTEAFF
TGTGCCAGCAGTTACGGGCAGCCGAACACTGAAGCTTTCTTT
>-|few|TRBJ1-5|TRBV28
CASSSQGSSNQPQHF
TGTGCCAGCAGTTCGCAGGGATCAAGCAATCAGCCCCAGCATTTT
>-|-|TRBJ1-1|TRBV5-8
CASSIQGVMNTEAFF
TGTGCCAGCAGCATACAGGGTGTTATGAACACTGAAGCTTTCTTT
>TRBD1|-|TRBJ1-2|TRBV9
CASSVGQDGYTF
TGTGCCAGCAGCGTGGGACAGGATGGCTACACCTTC
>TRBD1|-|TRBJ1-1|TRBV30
CAWSADHRGNTEAFF
TGTGCCTGGAGCGCCGACCACAGGGGGAACACTGAAGCTTTCTTT
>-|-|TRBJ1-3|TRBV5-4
CASSLSGDWTGNTIYF
TGTGCCAGCAGCTTGAGCGGGGATTGGACTGGAAACACCATATATTTT
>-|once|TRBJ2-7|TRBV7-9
CASSFGRGAYEQYF
TGTGCCAGCAGCTTCGGCCGCGGGGCCTACGAGCAGTACTTC
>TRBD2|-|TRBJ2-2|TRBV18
CASSWDYRETGELFF
TGTGCCAGCTCGTGGGACTACAGAGAGACCGGGGAGCTGTTTTTT
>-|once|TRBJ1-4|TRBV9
CASSVSSVQGNEKLFF
TGTGCCAGCAGCGTATCCTCAGTCCAGGGTAATGAAAAACTGTTTTTT
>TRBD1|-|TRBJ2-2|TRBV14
CASSQWAGGTGELFF
TGTGCCAGCAGCCAATGGGCAGGGGGCACCGGGGAGCTGTTTTTT
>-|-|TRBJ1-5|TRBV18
CASSPDTEYSNQPQHF
TGTGCCAGCTCACCCGACACGGAGTATAGCAATCAGCCCCAGCATTTT
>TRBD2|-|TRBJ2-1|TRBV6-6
CASSYGSSGRDNEQFF
TGTGCCAGCAGTTATGGGTCTAGCGGGAGGGACAATGAGCAGTTCTTC
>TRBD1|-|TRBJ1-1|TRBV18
CASSIGQGRGTEAFF
TGTGCCAGCTCGATAGGACAGGGGAGAGGGACTGAAGCTTTCTTT
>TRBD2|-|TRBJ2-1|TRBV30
CAWRSGTSGVYNEQFF
TGTGCCTGGAGATCCGGGACTAGCGGGGTCTACAATGAGCAGTTCTTC
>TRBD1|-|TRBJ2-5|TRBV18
CASSLDRAQETQYF
TGTGCCAGCTCCCTGGACAGGGCCCAAGAGACCCAGTACTTC
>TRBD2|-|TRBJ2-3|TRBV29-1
CSVVGTSISTDTQYF
TGCAGCGTTGTCGGGACTAGCATAAGCACAGATACGCAGTATTTT
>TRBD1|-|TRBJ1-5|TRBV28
CASSDRVSQPQHF
TGTGCCAGCAGTGACAGGGTCAGTCAGCCCCAGCATTTT
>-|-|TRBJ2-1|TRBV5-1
CASSFSSAEQFF
TGCGCCAGCAGCTTCTCTAGCGCTGAGCAGTTCTTC
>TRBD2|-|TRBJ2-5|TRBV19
CASSITGRLAETQYF
TGTGCCAGTAGTATCACCGGGAGGCTTGCAGAGACCCAGTACTTC
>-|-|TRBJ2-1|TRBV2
CASRNNEQFF
TGTGCCAGCAGAAACAATGAGCAGTTCTTC
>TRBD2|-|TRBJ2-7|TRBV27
CASSWNGLAETYEQYF
TGTGCCAGCAGTTGGAATGGGCTAGCGGAGACCTACGAGCAGTACTTC
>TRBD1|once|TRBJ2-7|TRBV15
CATSISPGQGKNEQYF
TGTGCCACCAGTATCTCCCCGGGACAGGGGAAAAACGAGCAGTACTTC
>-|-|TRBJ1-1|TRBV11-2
CASSLVSYTEAFF
TGTGCCAGCAGCTTAGTTTCCTACACTGAAGCTTTCTTT
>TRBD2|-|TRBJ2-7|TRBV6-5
CASSQGLAGVSEQYF
TGTGCCAGCAGTCAAGGACTAGCGGGAGTCAGCGAGCAGTACTTC
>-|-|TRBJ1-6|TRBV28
CASSFPPSIRSPLHF
TGTGCCAGCAGTTTCCCGCCAAGTATCCGTTCACCCCTCCACTTT
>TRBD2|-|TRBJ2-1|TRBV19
CASSTQFLAGVHNEQFF
TGTGCCAGTAGTACTCAATTTCTAGCGGGAGTCCACAATGAGCAGTTCTTC
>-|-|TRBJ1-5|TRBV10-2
CASIGDYGQPQHF
TGCGCCAGCATCGGGGACTATGGCCAGCCCCAGCATTTT
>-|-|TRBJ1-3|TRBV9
CASSVEVGPGNTIYF
TGTGCCAGCAGCGTAGAGGTCGGACCTGGAAACACCATATATTTT
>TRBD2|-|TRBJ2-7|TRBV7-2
CASSKGLAGGPRNEQYF
TGTGCCAGCAGCAAGGGACTAGCGGGAGGGCCTCGGAACGAGCAGTACTTC
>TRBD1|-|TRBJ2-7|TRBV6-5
CASSYSRGLGRYEQYF
TGTGCCAGCAGTTACTCTAGGGGGCTGGGGCGGTACGAGCAGTACTTC
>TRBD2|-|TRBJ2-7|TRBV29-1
CSAGGLLRYEQYF
TGCAGCGCCGGGGGGTTGTTACGGTACGAGCAGTACTTC
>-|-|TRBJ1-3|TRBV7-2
CASSPPPVSGNTIYF
TGTGCCAGCAGCCCGCCACCCGTCTCTGGAAACACCATATATTTT
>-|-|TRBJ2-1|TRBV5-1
CASSLVAIRNNEQFF
TGCGCCAGCAGCTTGGTCGCGATACGGAATAATGAGCAGTTCTTC
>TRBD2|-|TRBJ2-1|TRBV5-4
CASSITSGSYNEQFF
TGTGCCAGCAGCATAACTAGCGGGAGCTACAATGAGCAGTTCTTC
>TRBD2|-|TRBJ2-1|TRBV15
CATSRVRTSGYNEQFF
TGCGCCACCAGCAGAGTGCGGACTAGCGGATACAATGAGCAGTTCTTC
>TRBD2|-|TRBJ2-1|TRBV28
CASSTGAGGPYNEQFF
TGTGCCAGCAGTACGGGAGCGGGAGGGCCTTACAATGAGCAGTTCTTC
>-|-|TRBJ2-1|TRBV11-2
CASSSPAGDNEQFF
TGTGCCAGCAGCTCCCCGGCAGGGGACAATGAGCAGTTCTTC
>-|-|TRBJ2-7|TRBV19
CASRKAPVSSYEQYF
TGTGCCAGTAGAAAGGCGCCTGTGAGCTCCTACGAGCAGTACTTC
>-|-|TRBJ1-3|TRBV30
CAWSVGGISVWSGNTIYF
TGTGCCTGGAGTGTGGGTGGAATCTCTGTGTGGTCTGGAAACACCATATATTTT
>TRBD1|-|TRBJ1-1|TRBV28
CASTLGGTGNTEAFF
TGTGCCAGCACCCTCGGAGGGACAGGAAACACTGAAGCTTTCTTT
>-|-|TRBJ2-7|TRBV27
CASSSRDAPREQYF
TGTGCCAGCAGTTCCCGGGACGCACCACGCGAGCAGTACTTC
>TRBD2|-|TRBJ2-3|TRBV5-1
CASSLAVVAGGPDTQYF
TGCGCCAGCAGCTTGGCCGTAGTAGCGGGAGGTCCAGATACGCAGTATTTT
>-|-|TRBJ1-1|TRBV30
CASPGEQRAFF
TGTGCCTCCCCCGGGGAACAGAGAGCTTTCTTT
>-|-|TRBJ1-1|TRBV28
CASTGGFNTEAFF
TGTGCCAGTACCGGTGGATTCAACACTGAAGCTTTCTTT
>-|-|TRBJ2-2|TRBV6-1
CASRVEGTGELFF
TGTGCCAGCCGGGTGGAAGGGACCGGGGAGCTGTTTTTT
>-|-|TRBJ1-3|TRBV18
CASSPMDRALSGNTIYF
TGTGCCAGCTCACCGATGGACAGAGCCCTCTCTGGAAACACCATATATTTT
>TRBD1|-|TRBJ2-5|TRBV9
CASSVGGQGSETQYF
TGTGCCAGCAGCGTAGGGGGACAGGGGTCGGAGACCCAGTACTTC
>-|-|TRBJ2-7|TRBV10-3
CAISERVDRRREQYF
TGTGCCATCAGTGAGAGGGTAGACAGGAGAAGAGAGCAGTACTTC
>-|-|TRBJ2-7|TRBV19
CASSIEGGRLPQAYQQYF
TGTGCCAGTAGTATTGAAGGGGGTCGACTACCTCAAGCCTATCAGCAGTACTTC